What follows are 12 T cell receptor beta chains derived from one specimen sequenced in a study of cytomegalovirus exposure and HLA in healthy donors. It was with 60 Vbeta and 13 Jbeta primers that the PCR ran. Only in-frame clones appear in the TCRdb table, and some are missing; sequencing was by immunoSEQ multiplex PCR. The table lists roughly 190,000 clones, 81% of them singletons, with around 2% in the top ten. What was sequenced was PBMCs. The receptors were gathered from a man aged 18 to 30 in good health and CMV-seronegative.

This sequence joins TRBV4-1 and TRBJ2-7; a weak D match, TRBD1 (5 bases). V was pared by 0 bases and J by 3 bases, with 9 bases between. Per the germline V gene, CDR1 is MGHRA and CDR2 is YSYEKL. This CDR3 is built from 14 residues. The CDR3 reads CASSQEGTGYEQYF. CDR3 DNA: TGCGCCAGCAGCCAAGAGGGAACAGGCTACGAGCAGTACTTC.

This rearrangement joins TRBV19 to TRBJ2-7; 12 bases map to TRBD2. This CDR3 contains 15 residues. The V and J ends lost 5 bases and 4 bases, in that order; junction bases with no gene match: 6. Germline V CDR1 and CDR2: LNHDA, SQIVND (reference sequence). CDR3 nucleotides: TGTGCCAGTAGTGTGACTAGCGGGAGCCTGTACGAGCAGTACTTC. Its translation is CASSVTSGSLYEQYF.

Only a few counts were recorded for this clone. The rearrangement links TRBV4-2 to TRBJ1-5; D is unclear. The V and J ends lost 4 bases and 4 bases respectively, with 11 bases between them. The germline V gene has CDR1 LGHNA and CDR2 YNFKEQ. The CDR3 sequence is 14 residues long. CDR3 amino acids: CASSPMRANQPQHF. DNA of the CDR3: TGTGCCAGCAGCCCCATGCGGGCTAATCAGCCCCAGCATTTT.

This chain links TRBV19 with TRBJ1-1, with TRBD1 matching 9 bases. CDR3 length: 17 residues. Germline-derived CDR1 and CDR2 are LNHDA and SQIVND (reference sequence). V shed 5 bases, J shed 1 base, and the junction held 11 bases outside the gene matches. The CDR3 reads CASSPNLGQGRNTEAFF. The CDR3 nucleotides are TGTGCCAGTAGTCCAAACCTAGGACAGGGGCGGAACACTGAAGCTTTCTTT.

This clone has more than one count but fewer than ten. One junction end does not reproduce the germline sequence, and a read error may be involved. V is TRBV11-2 and J is TRBJ1-2; D possibly corresponds to TRBD1 (5 bases). The CDR3 is made up of 14 amino acids. Germline V lookup: CDR1 SGHAT, CDR2 FQNNGV. The CDR3 region is CASSLFQGNYGHTF. The DNA for the CDR3 is TGTGCCAGCAGCTTATTTCAGGGAAACTATGGCCACACCTTC.

The rearrangement uses TRBV25-1 and TRBJ1-2, with D perhaps matching TRBD1 (6 bases). With 2 bases removed from V and 4 bases from J, the gap between germline ends came to 14 bases. Germline V gene data show CDR1 as MGHDK and CDR2 as SYGVNS. The CDR3 has 15 amino acids. The CDR3 coding sequence is TGTGCCAGCAGTGAACCCGGGACAAAGGGCTATGGCTACACCTTC. Protein sequence: CASSEPGTKGYGYTF.

This clone was recorded only once. The rearrangement links TRBV4-3 to TRBJ2-1, with TRBD1 matching 7 bases. V dropped 3 bases and J dropped 2; count of bases not matched to a gene: 19. The CDR3 is made up of 20 amino acids. Germline V gene lookup returns CDR1 LGHNA and CDR2 YSLEER. The DNA of the CDR3 is TGCGCCAGCAGCCAGGCCCTAAGGGGACAGATAAACTCCCCCTACAATGAGCAGTTCTTC. It encodes CASSQALRGQINSPYNEQFF.

The rearrangement joins TRBV6-4 to TRBJ2-1, with 7 bases identical to TRBD2. V lost 8 bases, J lost 7 bases, and 11 bases stayed unmatched. Germline lookup yields CDR1 MRHNA and CDR2 SNTAGT. The CDR3 loop spans 14 amino acids. The CDR3 DNA sequence: TGTGCCAGCGCTCGGGAGGAGGCAATTAATGAGCAGTTCTTC. It specifies CASAREEAINEQFF.

This clone was recorded only once. This rearrangement joins TRBV7-2 to TRBJ2-2; the match to TRBD2 covers 8 bases. The CDR3 covers 15 residues. The V segment lost 3 bases and the J segment 6 bases; nucleotides outside the gene matches: 6. Germline V CDR1 and CDR2: SGHTA, FQGNSA. The CDR3 nucleotides are TGTGCCAGCAGCTTGATGGCGGGAGGACCCGGGGAGCTGTTTTTT. Its protein product is CASSLMAGGPGELFF.

J is TRBJ2-7 and V is TRBV30, with D perhaps matching TRBD1 (5 bases). Between the trimmed V and J ends, which lost 3 bases and 4 bases, there was a span of 31 bases. This CDR3 contains 19 residues. In germline, CDR1 is GTSNPN, CDR2 SVGIG (reference sequence). In DNA, the CDR3 is TGTGCCTGGAGACCCCGAAGGTCGTCCCAGGGTCCCAGGATATACGAGCAGTACTTC. Translating it yields CAWRPRRSSQGPRIYEQYF.

The V gene is TRBV18, the J gene TRBJ1-3; D not certain. The CDR3 is 18 residues long. Germline CDR1 and CDR2: KGHSH and LQKENI. V lost 1 base and J lost 0, with 16 bases in between. The CDR3 coding sequence is TGTGCCAGCTCACCACGTTCCTCAGCGTCCTACTCTGGAAACACCATATATTTT. Translation gives CASSPRSSASYSGNTIYF.

This sequence joins TRBV18 and TRBJ1-2, with 7 nucleotides matching TRBD1. CDR1 is KGHSH, CDR2 LQKENI, per germline. The length of the CDR3 is 14 residues. With 3 bases clipped from V and 6 bases from J, the junction kept 7 bases outside the gene matches. This CDR3 is CASSPSGGNHGYTF. CDR3 bases: TGTGCCAGCTCACCTTCAGGGGGGAATCATGGCTACACCTTC. Full variable domain (rest looked up from reference TRBV18 and TRBJ1-2): NAGVMQNPRHLVRRRGQEARLRCSPMKGHSHVYWYRQLPEEGLKFMVYLQKENIIDESGMPKERFSAEFPKEGPSILRIQQVVRGDSAAYFCASSPSGGNHGYTFGSGTRLTVV.